These T cell receptor beta chains were read from a single sample in a study of shared clonotypes between healthy human individuals. The data were produced by immunoSEQ multiplex PCR, yet TCRdb's version contains in-frame clones alone and is incomplete. The sample contains approximately 2,300,000 clones, around 92% of which appear only once. The sample was naive CD4+ T cells from PBMCs. Receptors originate from a man aged 18 to 29 in good health. Some clones in this sample may be carry-over from other donors' samples. Both conserved end residues are part of each CDR3. D genes are given only for firm matches. Expanded clones get a size class; other rows say once, few or many, or leave the size out.

>TRBJ1-2|TRBV14|TRBD1|14|-
CASRDATGTRGYTF
TGTGCCAGCAGGGACGCGACAGGGACGAGAGGCTACACCTTC
>TRBJ2-7|TRBV6-1|-|13|-
CASRETVRVVEYF
TGTGCCAGCAGAGAGACAGTCCGGGTGGTGGAGTACTTC
>TRBJ2-1|TRBV2|TRBD2|14|once
CASSELAGYNEQFF
TGTGCCAGCAGTGAACTAGCGGGGTACAATGAGCAGTTCTTC
>TRBJ2-7|TRBV2|TRBD1|13|-
CASSGTGVYEQYF
TGTGCCAGCAGTGGGACAGGGGTTTACGAGCAGTACTTC
>TRBJ1-2|TRBV5-4|-|13|-
CASSSQGIYGYTF
TGTGCCAGCAGCTCACAGGGTATTTATGGCTACACCTTC
>TRBJ2-3|TRBV5-1|-|16|-
CASSLVGSLSTDTQYF
TGCGCCAGCAGCTTGGTGGGCAGTCTGAGCACAGATACGCAGTATTTT
>TRBJ1-2|TRBV6-6|-|16|-
CASSYSTDGGTGGYTF
TGTGCCAGCAGTTACTCGACTGACGGGGGGACGGGCGGCTACACCTTC
>TRBJ1-5|TRBV6-6|-|15|-
CASSYPLMEGQPQHF
TGTGCCAGCAGTTACCCGCTGATGGAGGGTCAGCCCCAGCATTTT
>TRBJ1-2|TRBV6-6|TRBD1|13|-
CASIRTGRYGYTF
TGTGCCAGCATTCGGACAGGGCGTTATGGCTACACCTTC
>TRBJ1-5|TRBV11-2|-|19|-
CASSLVKRVGPAMDQPQHF
TGTGCCAGCAGCTTAGTCAAGAGGGTCGGACCAGCTATGGATCAGCCCCAGCATTTT
>TRBJ2-2|TRBV5-1|-|12|-
CASSPDTGELFF
TGCGCCAGCAGCCCAGACACCGGGGAGCTGTTTTTT
>TRBJ1-1|TRBV5-4|-|15|-
CASSFGGVTNTEAFF
TGTGCCAGCAGCTTTGGAGGGGTCACGAACACTGAAGCTTTCTTT
>TRBJ2-5|TRBV5-1|TRBD1|14|-
CASSPGTGEGTQYF
TGCGCCAGCAGCCCGGGGACAGGTGAGGGGACCCAGTACTTC
>TRBJ1-1|TRBV9|-|14|-
CASSVATQNTEAFF
TGTGCCAGCAGCGTAGCTACCCAGAACACTGAAGCTTTCTTT
>TRBJ2-1|TRBV5-1|-|13|-
CASSSGLYNEQFF
TGCGCCAGCAGCTCAGGACTGTACAATGAGCAGTTCTTC
>TRBJ1-3|TRBV29-1|-|13|-
CSVEKGTGNTIYF
TGCAGCGTTGAAAAGGGGACCGGAAACACCATATATTTT
>TRBJ2-3|TRBV6-5|-|13|-
CASSYDGGDTQYF
TGTGCCAGCAGTTACGACGGGGGAGATACGCAGTATTTT
>TRBJ2-7|TRBV2|-|15|once
CASSERGYPSYEQYF
TGTGCCAGCAGTGAACGTGGGTACCCCTCCTACGAGCAGTACTTC
>TRBJ1-5|TRBV30|-|14|-
CAWSRRQSNQPQHF
TGTGCCTGGAGTCGAAGACAGTCCAATCAGCCCCAGCATTTT
>TRBJ2-2|TRBV28|-|14|-
CASTRSWDTGELFF
TGTGCCAGCACCCGAAGTTGGGACACCGGGGAGCTGTTTTTT
>TRBJ1-2|TRBV28|-|15|-
CASSTGGKANYGYTF
TGTGCCAGCAGTACTGGGGGTAAAGCTAACTATGGCTACACCTTC
>TRBJ2-7|TRBV18|TRBD2|15|-
CASSPPIAGGGEQYF
TGTGCCAGCTCACCACCTATAGCGGGAGGTGGGGAGCAGTACTTC
>TRBJ2-7|TRBV6-1|TRBD2|15|-
CASSEGGTSAYEQYF
TGTGCCAGCAGTGAAGGGGGGACTAGCGCCTACGAGCAGTACTTC
>TRBJ2-2|TRBV4-1|TRBD2|17|-
CASSQDLAGGNTGELFF
TGCGCCAGCAGCCAAGATTTGGCGGGAGGGAACACCGGGGAGCTGTTTTTT
>TRBJ2-7|TRBV29-1|TRBD1|13|-
CSVLIRGLYEQYF
TGCAGCGTTCTCATTAGGGGGCTGTACGAGCAGTACTTC
>TRBJ1-4|TRBV5-1|-|15|-
CASSLKQGHGEKLFF
TGCGCCAGCAGCTTGAAGCAGGGTCACGGAGAAAAACTGTTTTTT
>TRBJ2-7|TRBV18|TRBD2|16|-
CASSPAGTSGSYEQYF
TGTGCCAGCTCACCTGCCGGGACTAGCGGGAGTTACGAGCAGTACTTC
>TRBJ2-7|TRBV11-2|TRBD2|17|-
CASSRRIILADTYEQYF
TGTGCCAGCAGCCGGCGAATAATCCTAGCGGATACCTACGAGCAGTACTTC
>TRBJ1-1|TRBV16|-|14|-
CASSLRGRNTEAFF
TGTGCCAGCAGCCTGAGAGGCAGAAACACTGAAGCTTTCTTT
>TRBJ2-5|TRBV19|-|16|once
CASSIDEGPTTETQYF
TGTGCCAGTAGTATAGATGAGGGACCGACCACAGAGACCCAGTACTTC
>TRBJ1-2|TRBV10-3|TRBD1|17|-
CAISGQGAQLESYGYTF
TGTGCCATCAGTGGACAGGGGGCCCAACTGGAGAGCTATGGCTACACCTTC
>TRBJ2-3|TRBV28|-|14|-
CASSFTDVRDTQYF
TGTGCCAGCAGTTTTACCGACGTACGTGATACGCAGTATTTT
>TRBJ1-1|TRBV7-3|-|14|-
CASSLGVSGAEAFF
TGTGCCAGCAGCTTAGGTGTAAGTGGCGCTGAAGCTTTCTTT
>TRBJ1-2|TRBV15|-|16|-
CATSRDSGKANYGYTF
TGTGCCACCAGCAGAGATTCCGGGAAAGCTAACTATGGCTACACCTTC
>TRBJ2-7|TRBV28|-|14|-
CASSSASDTSEQYF
TGTGCCAGCAGTTCGGCCTCGGATACGTCCGAGCAGTACTTC